Presented here are 2 T cell receptor beta chains from one specimen sequenced in a study of beta chain features in type 1 diabetes. The authors reverse transcribed all of the isolated RNA, so sequencing captured expressed TCRB transcripts. The assay was immunoSEQ multiplex PCR, and TCRdb's table has in-frame clones only and misses some. The profile shows a few hundred thousand clones, over 7.5% of them singletons. Input material: naive CD4+ T cells from blood. These receptors all stem from a woman aged 18-29 years in good health.

The sample holds a few counts of this clone. The chain recombines TRBV5-1 with TRBJ2-6; D remains unclear. The germline V gene has CDR1 SGHRS and CDR2 YFSETQ. Trimming shortened V by 5 bases and J by 0 bases, and 6 bases separated the two germline ends. This CDR3 has 14 residues. The CDR3 region is CASSGFSGANVLTF. CDR3 sequence (DNA): TGCGCCAGCAGTGGCTTCTCTGGGGCCAACGTCCTGACTTTC. The whole variable domain, remainder taken from reference TRBV5-1 and TRBJ2-6, is KAGVTQTPRYLIKTRGQQVTLSCSPISGHRSVSWYQQTPGQGLQFLFEYFSETQRNKGNFPGRFSGRQFSNSRSEMNVSTLELGDSALYLCASSGFSGANVLTFGAGSRLTVL.

This clone was detected a few times. The chain recombines TRBV4-2 with TRBJ2-2; tentatively, D is TRBD2 (5 bases). CDR1 LGHNA and CDR2 YNFKEQ come from the germline V gene. Trimming took off 4 bases at V and 4 bases at J, with 13 bases between the two ends. CDR3 length: 15 residues. As DNA, the CDR3 is TGTGCCAGCAGCCGATCCGCCGCGGGCACCGGGGAGCTGTTTTTT. Amino acids: CASSRSAAGTGELFF.